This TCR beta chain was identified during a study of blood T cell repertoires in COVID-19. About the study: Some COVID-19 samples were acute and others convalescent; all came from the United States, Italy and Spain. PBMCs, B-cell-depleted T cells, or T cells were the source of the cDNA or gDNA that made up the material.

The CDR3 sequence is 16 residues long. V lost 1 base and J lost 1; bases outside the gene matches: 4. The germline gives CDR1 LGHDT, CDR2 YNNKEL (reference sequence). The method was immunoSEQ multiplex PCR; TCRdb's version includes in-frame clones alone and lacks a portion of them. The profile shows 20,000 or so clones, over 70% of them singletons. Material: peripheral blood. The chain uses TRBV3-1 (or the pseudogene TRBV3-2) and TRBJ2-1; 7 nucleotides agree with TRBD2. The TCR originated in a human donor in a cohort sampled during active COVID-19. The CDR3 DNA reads TGTGCCAGCAGCCAAGCTAGCGGAGTTTCCTACAATGAGCAGTTCTTC. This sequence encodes CASSQASGVSYNEQFF.